One sample yielded the 16 T cell receptor beta chains listed below, sequenced in a study of response to subunit inactivated influenza vaccine. TCRdb recomputed calls from the RT-PCR reads with MiXCR, one row per CDR3 protein. The profile shows about 160,000 distinct CDR3 sequences, roughly a tenth of them singletons. Sample: non-naive T cells sorted from PBMCs, taken more than 35 days after vaccination. All receptors come from a man between 50 and 59 years old who received an inactivated influenza vaccine.

Ten or more counts support this clonotype. The chain carries TRBV28 and TRBJ1-5; no definite D call. This CDR3 region has 11 residues. Germline V gene lookup returns CDR1 MDHEN and CDR2 SYDVKM. Trimming took off 3 bases at V and 5 bases at J, with 2 bases between the two ends. CDR3 sequence: CASSLHQPQHF. The CDR3 DNA reads TGTGCCAGCAGTTTGCATCAGCCCCAGCATTTT. The complete variable domain, with remaining parts taken from reference TRBV28 and TRBJ1-5, reads DVKVTQSSRYLVKRTGEKVFLECVQDMDHENMFWYRQDPGLGLRLIYFSYDVKMKEKGDIPEGYSVSREKKERFSLILESASTNQTSMYLCASSLHQPQHFGDGTRLSIL.

This chain connects TRBV6-2 or TRBV6-3 to TRBJ2-2, with 10 bases aligning to TRBD2. The CDR3 extends over 17 amino acids. Trimming cost V 6 bases and J 4 bases; bases outside gene matches: 11. Germline assignment: CDR1 MNHEY and CDR2 SVGEGT. Written as DNA, the CDR3 is TGTGCCAGCAGAAGGGGACTAGCGCGTTCGGGCACCGGGGAGCTGTTTTTT. Residues: CASRRGLARSGTGELFF.

This clonotype appeared a few times. Mismatch with germline at one junction end may stem from a read error. The chain couples TRBV20-1 to TRBJ2-1; a weak D match, TRBD2 (5 bases). CDR1 is DFQATT and CDR2 is SNEGSKA in the germline V gene (reference sequence). The CDR3 is 12 residues long. CDR3 loop: CSAYPSGRTYAF. The CDR3 DNA reads TGCAGTGCCTACCCGTCCGGACGGACTTACGCATTC.

Only a few counts were recorded for this clonotype. The chain combines TRBV20-1 with TRBJ1-2; perhaps TRBD1 as D (5 bases). V was clipped by 8 bases and J by 7 bases, with 17 bases between them. This CDR3 spans 12 amino acids. Germline V lookup: CDR1 DFQATT, CDR2 SNEGSKA (reference sequence). The CDR3 is CSRPGSGLGYTF. CDR3 sequence (DNA): TGCAGTCGCCCGGGGTCGGGACTTGGCTACACCTTC.

This clonotype has a handful of counts. The chain employs TRBV20-1 and TRBJ1-1; the match to TRBD1 covers 7 bases. The CDR3 consists of 14 residues. Germline CDR1 and CDR2: DFQATT and SNEGSKA (reference sequence). The ends lost 6 bases at V and 2 bases at J; junction bases unmatched: 9. The CDR3 reads CSARPGQINTEAFF. CDR3 nucleotides: TGCAGTGCAAGACCGGGACAGATAAACACTGAAGCTTTCTTT.

This clonotype showed up many times. The J gene is TRBJ2-3, the V gene TRBV29-1; D possibly uses TRBD1 or TRBD2 (6 bases each). The CDR3 length is 15 residues. CDR1 and CDR2 from the germline V gene are SQVTM and ANQGSEA. Between the trimmed V and J ends, which lost 7 bases and 3 bases, there was a span of 20 bases. The CDR3: CSAGGGEIPTDTQYF. The CDR3 DNA follows: TGCAGCGCTGGAGGGGGAGAGATTCCTACAGATACGCAGTATTTT.

A few counts support this clonotype. This sequence joins TRBV6-1 and TRBJ2-5; 13 positions agree with TRBD2. The J segment lost 4 bases and the V segment lost 8 bases, leaving 7 bases of the junction unmatched. Per the germline V gene, CDR1 is MNHNS and CDR2 is SASEGT. The CDR3 has 15 amino acids. CDR3 in DNA: TGTGCCAGCTCGTGGGGACTAGCGGGACCAGAGACCCAGTACTTC. Its translation: CASSWGLAGPETQYF.

This clonotype has only a few counts. The J gene is TRBJ1-1, the V gene TRBV12-3 or TRBV12-4; D is unclear. This CDR3 is 11 amino acids long. Trimming removed 6 bases at V and 5 bases at J, with 7 bases between. The CDR3 region has the DNA TGTGCCAGCAGGTTGGAGACTGAAGCTTTCTTT. It is translated as CASRLETEAFF.

V gene TRBV29-1 combines with J gene TRBJ1-1; D perhaps matches TRBD1 (5 bases). Germline CDR1 and CDR2: SQVTM and ANQGSEA. V was pared by 6 bases and J by 0 bases, with 11 bases between. This CDR3 region has 13 residues. CDR3 nucleotide sequence: TGCAGCGTGAGGCAGGGCATGAACACTGAAGCTTTCTTT. Translating it yields CSVRQGMNTEAFF.

The chain employs TRBV6-1 and TRBJ2-1; possibly TRBD1 or TRBD2 for D (6 bases each). V was shortened by 7 bases and J by 4 bases, with 14 bases between the two germline ends. Germline CDR1 and CDR2: MNHNS and SASEGT. The CDR3 spans 14 residues. The CDR3 DNA reads TGTGCCAGCATATTGAAAGGGGGGTACAATGAGCAGTTCTTC. It translates to CASILKGGYNEQFF.

This clonotype was counted many times. The chain joins TRBV12-3 or TRBV12-4 to TRBJ1-2; maybe TRBD1 (6 bases). V was clipped by 3 bases and J by 9 bases, with 20 bases between them. CDR3 size: 15 residues. CDR3 sequence: CASSFPSGARLSYTF. In DNA form, the CDR3 reads TGTGCCAGCAGTTTCCCCTCAGGGGCGAGATTAAGCTACACCTTC.

This clonotype was observed many times. V gene TRBV12-3 or TRBV12-4 combines with J gene TRBJ2-2; 9 bases match TRBD2. This CDR3 region has 14 residues. The V segment lost 7 bases and the J segment 3 bases; nucleotides outside the gene matches: 3. CDR3 in amino acids: CASTLAGYTGELFF. CDR3 in DNA: TGTGCCAGCACCCTAGCGGGGTACACCGGGGAGCTGTTTTTT.

There are many counts of this clonotype. V gene TRBV5-1 combines with J gene TRBJ1-1; D gene unclear. Trimming removed 3 bases at V and 0 bases at J, with 15 bases between. Looked up from germline, CDR1 is SGHRS and CDR2 is YFSETQ. The CDR3 consists of 16 residues. This chain's CDR3 is CASSSPVGEMNTEAFF. CDR3 coding DNA: TGCGCCAGCAGCTCCCCCGTTGGGGAGATGAACACTGAAGCTTTCTTT.

This clonotype was found a few times. This chain's CDR3 is CASSVSPGTTDTQYF. The CDR3 region has the DNA TGTGCCAGCAGCGTTTCTCCCGGAACCACAGATACGCAGTATTTT. The chain links TRBV9 to TRBJ2-3; D remains unclear. The CDR3 contains 15 residues. Trimming shortened V by 2 bases and J by 2 bases, and 12 bases separated the two germline ends. Germline-derived CDR1 and CDR2 are SGDLS and YYNGEE.

This clonotype occurred many times. The chain combines TRBV5-5 with TRBJ2-3; 9 nucleotides align to TRBD1. Germline CDR1 is SGHKS and CDR2 is YYEKEE (reference sequence). The trim removed 1 base at V and 4 bases at J, leaving 7 bases unmatched. The CDR3 is 16 residues long. CDR3 sequence reads: CASSLSNRGLADTQYF. The CDR3, as DNA: TGTGCCAGCAGCTTGAGTAACAGGGGGCTTGCAGATACGCAGTATTTT.

The rearrangement uses TRBV7-9 and TRBJ2-2; D not resolved. The CDR3 extends over 17 amino acids. Trimming left V 3 bases short and J 3 bases short, with 17 bases between. CDR1 and CDR2 (germline): SEHNR, FQNEAQ (reference sequence). The CDR3 spells CASSFASGLAYTGELFF. As DNA, the CDR3 is TGTGCCAGCAGCTTTGCATCCGGGCTTGCCTACACCGGGGAGCTGTTTTTT.